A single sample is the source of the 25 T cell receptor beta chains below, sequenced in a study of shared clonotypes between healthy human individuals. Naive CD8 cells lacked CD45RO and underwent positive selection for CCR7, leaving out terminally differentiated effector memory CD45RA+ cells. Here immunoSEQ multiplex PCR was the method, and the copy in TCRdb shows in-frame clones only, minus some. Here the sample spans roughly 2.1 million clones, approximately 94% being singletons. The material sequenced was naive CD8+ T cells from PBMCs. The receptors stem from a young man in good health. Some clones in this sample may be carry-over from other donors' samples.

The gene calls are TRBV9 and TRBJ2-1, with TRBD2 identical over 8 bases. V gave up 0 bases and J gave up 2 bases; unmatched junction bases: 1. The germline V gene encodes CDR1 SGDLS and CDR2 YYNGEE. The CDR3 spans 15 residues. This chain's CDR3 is CASSVDGRAYNEQFF. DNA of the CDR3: TGTGCCAGCAGCGTAGACGGGAGGGCCTACAATGAGCAGTTCTTC.

CDR3 nucleotides: TGTGCCACCAGCAGAGATACCCCGAGGAAAGAAGCTTTCTTT. This encodes CATSRDTPRKEAFF. The rearrangement uses TRBV15 and TRBJ1-1; no clear D. The germline V gene encodes CDR1 LNHNV and CDR2 YYDKDF (reference sequence). Trimming took 0 bases from V and 8 from J, leaving 13 bases between them. The CDR3 is 14 amino acids.

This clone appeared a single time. The CDR3: CASSLGRIGVNEQFF. DNA of the CDR3: TGTGCCAGCAGCTTAGGGCGGATAGGGGTCAATGAGCAGTTCTTC. The chain uses TRBV11-2 and TRBJ2-1, with D possibly TRBD1 on 5 matching bases. The germline CDR1 and CDR2 sequences are SGHAT and FQNNGV. The CDR3 is 15 residues long. Deletions cut 1 base from V and 6 bases from J, with 13 bases between.

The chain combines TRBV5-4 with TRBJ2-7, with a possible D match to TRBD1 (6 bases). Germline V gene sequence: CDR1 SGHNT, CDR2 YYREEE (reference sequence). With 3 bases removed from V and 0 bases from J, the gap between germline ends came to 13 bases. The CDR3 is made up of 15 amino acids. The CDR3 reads CASSSYGQSSYEQYF. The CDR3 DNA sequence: TGTGCCAGCAGCTCGTACGGACAGAGCTCCTACGAGCAGTACTTC.

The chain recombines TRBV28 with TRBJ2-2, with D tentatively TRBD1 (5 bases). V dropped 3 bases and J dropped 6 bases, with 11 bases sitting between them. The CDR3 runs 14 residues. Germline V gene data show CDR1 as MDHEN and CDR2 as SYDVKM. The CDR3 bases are TGTGCCAGCAGTTTCGGCAGGGTGGCCGGGGAGCTGTTTTTT. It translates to CASSFGRVAGELFF.

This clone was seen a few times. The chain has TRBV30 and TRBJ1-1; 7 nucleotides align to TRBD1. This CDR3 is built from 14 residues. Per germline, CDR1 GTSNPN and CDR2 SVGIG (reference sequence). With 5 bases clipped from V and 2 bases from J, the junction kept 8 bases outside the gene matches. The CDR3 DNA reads TGTGCCTGGCGCCTCAGGGGGGACAACACTGAAGCTTTCTTT. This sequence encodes CAWRLRGDNTEAFF.

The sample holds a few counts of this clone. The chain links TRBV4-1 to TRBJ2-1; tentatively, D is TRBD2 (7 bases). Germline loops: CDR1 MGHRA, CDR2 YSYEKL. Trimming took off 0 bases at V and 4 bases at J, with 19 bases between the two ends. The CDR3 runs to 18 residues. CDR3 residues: CASSQEEGGASGYNEQFF. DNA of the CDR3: TGCGCCAGCAGCCAAGAAGAAGGGGGGGCTAGCGGTTACAATGAGCAGTTCTTC.

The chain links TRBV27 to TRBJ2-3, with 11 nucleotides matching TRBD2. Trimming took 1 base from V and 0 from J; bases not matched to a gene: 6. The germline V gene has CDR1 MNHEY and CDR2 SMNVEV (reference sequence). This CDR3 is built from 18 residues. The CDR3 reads CASSLWLAGGSSTDTQYF. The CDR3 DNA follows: TGTGCCAGCAGTTTATGGCTAGCGGGAGGTTCTAGCACAGATACGCAGTATTTT.

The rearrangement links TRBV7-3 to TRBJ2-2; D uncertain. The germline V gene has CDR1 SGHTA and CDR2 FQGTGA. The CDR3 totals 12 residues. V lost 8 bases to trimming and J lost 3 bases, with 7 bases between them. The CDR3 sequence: CASRRDTGELFF. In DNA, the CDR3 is TGTGCCAGCCGTAGGGACACCGGGGAGCTGTTTTTT.

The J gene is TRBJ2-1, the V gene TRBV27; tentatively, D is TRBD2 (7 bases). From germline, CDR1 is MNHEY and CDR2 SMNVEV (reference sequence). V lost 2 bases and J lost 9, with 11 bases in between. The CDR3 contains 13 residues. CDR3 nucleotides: TGTGCCAGCAGTTTACGGGGGGCGGTTGAGCAGTTCTTC. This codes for CASSLRGAVEQFF.

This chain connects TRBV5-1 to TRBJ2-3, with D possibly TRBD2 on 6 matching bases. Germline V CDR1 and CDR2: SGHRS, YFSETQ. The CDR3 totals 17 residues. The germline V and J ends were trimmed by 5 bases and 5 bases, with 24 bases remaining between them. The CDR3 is CASSWAAPGLTIDTQYF. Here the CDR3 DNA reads TGCGCCAGCAGTTGGGCAGCACCGGGACTCACGATAGATACGCAGTATTTT.

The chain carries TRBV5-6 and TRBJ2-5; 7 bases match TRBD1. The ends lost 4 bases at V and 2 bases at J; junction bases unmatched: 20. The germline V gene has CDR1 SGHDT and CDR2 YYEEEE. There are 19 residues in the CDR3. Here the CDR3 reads CASSAPQGFVMRGQETQYF. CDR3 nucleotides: TGTGCCAGCAGCGCTCCACAGGGGTTTGTAATGCGCGGGCAAGAGACCCAGTACTTC. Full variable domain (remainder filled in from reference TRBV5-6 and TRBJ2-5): DAGVTQSPTHLIKTRGQQVTLRCSPKSGHDTVSWYQQALGQGPQFIFQYYEEEERQRGNFPDRFSGHQFPNYSSELNVNALLLGDSALYLCASSAPQGFVMRGQETQYFGPGTRLLVL.

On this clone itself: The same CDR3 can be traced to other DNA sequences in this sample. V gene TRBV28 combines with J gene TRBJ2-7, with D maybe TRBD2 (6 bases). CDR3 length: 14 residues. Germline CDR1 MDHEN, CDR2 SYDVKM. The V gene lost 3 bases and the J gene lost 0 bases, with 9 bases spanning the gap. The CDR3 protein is CASSFRGSSYEQYF. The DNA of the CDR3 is TGTGCCAGCAGTTTTCGGGGGAGCTCCTACGAGCAGTACTTC.

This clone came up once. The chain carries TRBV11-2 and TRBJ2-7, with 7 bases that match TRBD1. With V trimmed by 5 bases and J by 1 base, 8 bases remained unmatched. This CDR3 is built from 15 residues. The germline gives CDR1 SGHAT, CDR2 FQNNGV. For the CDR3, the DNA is TGTGCCAGCAGCCCGGACAGGTACGAATCCTACGAGCAGTACTTC. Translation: CASSPDRYESYEQYF.

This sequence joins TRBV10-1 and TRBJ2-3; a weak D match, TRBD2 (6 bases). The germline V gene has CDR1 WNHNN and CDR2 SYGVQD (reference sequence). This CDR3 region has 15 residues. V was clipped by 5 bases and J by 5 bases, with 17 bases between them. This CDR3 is CASSSRDAWGDTQYF. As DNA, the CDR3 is TGCGCCAGCAGTTCGCGGGACGCCTGGGGAGATACGCAGTATTTT.

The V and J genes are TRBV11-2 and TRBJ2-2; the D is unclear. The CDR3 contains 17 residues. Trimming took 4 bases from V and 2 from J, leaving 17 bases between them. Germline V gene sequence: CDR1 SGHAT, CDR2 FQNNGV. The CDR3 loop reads CASSSAPWGVNTGELFF. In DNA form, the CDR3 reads TGTGCCAGCAGCTCGGCCCCGTGGGGTGTAAACACCGGGGAGCTGTTTTTT.

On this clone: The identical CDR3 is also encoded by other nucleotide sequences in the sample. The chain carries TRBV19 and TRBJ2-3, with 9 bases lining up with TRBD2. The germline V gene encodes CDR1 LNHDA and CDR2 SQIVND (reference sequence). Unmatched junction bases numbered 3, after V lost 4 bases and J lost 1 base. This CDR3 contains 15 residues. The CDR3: CASSSRLAGTDTQYF. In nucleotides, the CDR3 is TGTGCCAGTAGTAGCAGACTAGCGGGCACAGATACGCAGTATTTT.

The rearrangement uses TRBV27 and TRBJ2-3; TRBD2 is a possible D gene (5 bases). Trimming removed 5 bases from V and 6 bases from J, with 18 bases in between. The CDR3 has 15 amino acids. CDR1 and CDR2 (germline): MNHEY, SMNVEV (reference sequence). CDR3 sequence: CASSPRDPSVDTQYF. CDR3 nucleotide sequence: TGTGCCAGCAGTCCCCGGGATCCCTCGGTGGATACGCAGTATTTT.

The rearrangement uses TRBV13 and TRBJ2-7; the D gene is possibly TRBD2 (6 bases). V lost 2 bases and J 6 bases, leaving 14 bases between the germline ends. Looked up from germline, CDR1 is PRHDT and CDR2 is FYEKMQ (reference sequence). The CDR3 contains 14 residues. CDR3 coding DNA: TGTGCCAGCAGCTTATATCGGGAGCAGGGCGAGCAGTACTTC. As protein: CASSLYREQGEQYF.

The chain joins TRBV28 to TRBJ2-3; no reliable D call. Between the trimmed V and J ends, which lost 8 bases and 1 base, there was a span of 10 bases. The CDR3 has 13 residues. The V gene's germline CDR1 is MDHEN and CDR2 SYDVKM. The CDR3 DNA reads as TGTGCCAGCCGAGTGCAGCGCACAGATACGCAGTATTTT. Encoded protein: CASRVQRTDTQYF. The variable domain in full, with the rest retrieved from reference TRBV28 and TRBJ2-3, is DVKVTQSSRYLVKRTGEKVFLECVQDMDHENMFWYRQDPGLGLRLIYFSYDVKMKEKGDIPEGYSVSREKKERFSLILESASTNQTSMYLCASRVQRTDTQYFGPGTRLTVL.

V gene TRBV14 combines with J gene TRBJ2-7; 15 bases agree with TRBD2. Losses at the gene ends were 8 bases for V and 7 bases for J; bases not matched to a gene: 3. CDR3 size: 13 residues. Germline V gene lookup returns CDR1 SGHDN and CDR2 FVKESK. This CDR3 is CASAGLAGGEQYF. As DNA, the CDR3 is TGTGCCAGCGCGGGACTAGCGGGAGGAGAGCAGTACTTC.

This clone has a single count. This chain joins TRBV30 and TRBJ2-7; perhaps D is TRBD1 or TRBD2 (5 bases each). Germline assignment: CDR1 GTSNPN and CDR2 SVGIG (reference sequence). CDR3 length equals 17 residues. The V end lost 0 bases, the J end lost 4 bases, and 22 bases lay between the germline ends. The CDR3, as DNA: TGTGCCTGGAGTGTACCCTCGATGAGAGGGGATGGATACGAGCAGTACTTC. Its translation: CAWSVPSMRGDGYEQYF.

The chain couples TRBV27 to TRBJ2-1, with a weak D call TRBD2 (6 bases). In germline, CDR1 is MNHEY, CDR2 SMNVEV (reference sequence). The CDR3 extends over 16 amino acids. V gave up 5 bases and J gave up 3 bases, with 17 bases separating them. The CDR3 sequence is CASSPGLGGIYNEQFF. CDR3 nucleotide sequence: TGTGCCAGCAGTCCGGGACTGGGCGGGATCTACAATGAGCAGTTCTTC.

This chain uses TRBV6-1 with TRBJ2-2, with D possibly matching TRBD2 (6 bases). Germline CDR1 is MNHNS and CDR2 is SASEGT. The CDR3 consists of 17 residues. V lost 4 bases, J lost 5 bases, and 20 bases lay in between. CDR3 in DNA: TGTGCCAGCAGTGGGCGGGATTGGGTCCCGCGGACCGGGGAGCTGTTTTTT. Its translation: CASSGRDWVPRTGELFF.

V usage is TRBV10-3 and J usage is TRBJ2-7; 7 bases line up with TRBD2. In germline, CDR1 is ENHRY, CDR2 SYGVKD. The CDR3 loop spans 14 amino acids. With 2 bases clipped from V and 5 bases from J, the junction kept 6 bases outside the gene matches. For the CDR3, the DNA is TGTGCCATCAGTGAGGGGGGAGGGTGGAACGAGCAGTACTTC. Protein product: CAISEGGGWNEQYF.